This TCR beta chain derives from a study of T-cell reconstitution after alpha-beta-depleted transplantation in children. The TCRbeta library was prepared with unique molecular identifiers. From the PCR reads, TCRdb called clonotypes with MiXCR, one entry per CDR3 protein. The repertoire holds about 540,000 distinct CDR3 sequences, about 18% seen once, with approximately 3% in the top ten. This clonotype has only a few counts. The J segment lost 7 bases and the V segment lost 1 base, leaving 7 bases of the junction unmatched. This CDR3 has 15 residues. Germline CDR1 and CDR2: LGHDT and YNNKEL (reference sequence).

The chain recombines TRBV3-1 with TRBJ2-7, with 10 bases that match TRBD2. The sample consisted of PBMCs from the stem cell graft donor, taken from the stem cell graft. The clonotype was recovered from a human donor who donated a stem cell graft to a child with acute lymphoblastic leukemia. CDR3 residues: CASSQAPSGRGEQYF. The CDR3 nucleotides read TGTGCCAGCAGCCAAGCACCTAGCGGGAGAGGTGAGCAGTACTTC.